These 27 T cell receptor beta chains originate from one sample sequenced in a study of blood T cells in healthy people across ages. PCR was performed a second time for roughly 7 to 11 cycles using a sample-barcoded 5' primer and a J-beta primer mix. Each CDR3 protein is one row after TCRdb ran MiXCR on the 5' RACE reads. The sample carries approximately 1,000,000 distinct CDR3 sequences, under 45% recorded once. The sequenced sample consisted of blood. The receptors derive from a woman aged 60-70 years in good health.

The J gene is TRBJ1-2, the V gene TRBV6-6, with 9 positions matching TRBD1. Per germline, CDR1 MNHNY and CDR2 SVGAGI (reference sequence). J lost 6 bases, V lost 7 bases, and 9 bases had no gene match. The CDR3 extends over 14 amino acids. CDR3: CASTPRGTGNGYTF. The CDR3 region has the DNA TGTGCCAGCACCCCTAGGGGGACAGGGAATGGCTACACCTTC.

This rearrangement joins TRBV7-9 to TRBJ2-3, with 8 bases matching TRBD1. J lost 3 bases, V lost 5 bases, and 13 bases had no gene match. Per germline, CDR1 SEHNR and CDR2 FQNEAQ (reference sequence). This CDR3 contains 17 residues. CDR3 nucleotides: TGTGCCAGCAGCCCCCCCGCGACAGGGGTGAGGACAGATACGCAGTATTTT. The encoded protein is CASSPPATGVRTDTQYF.

The chain carries TRBV6-5 and TRBJ2-7; 12 bases are a match to TRBD2. From germline, CDR1 is MNHEY and CDR2 SVGAGI. The CDR3 length is 14 residues. Germline trimming cut 5 bases from V and 7 bases from J; bases unmatched to any gene: 6. The CDR3 is CASSMTSGRGEQYF. The CDR3 nucleotides read TGTGCCAGCAGTATGACTAGCGGGAGAGGTGAGCAGTACTTC.

The J gene is TRBJ1-1, the V gene TRBV3-1, with 7 bases lining up with TRBD1. The V segment lost 8 bases and the J segment 4 bases; nucleotides outside the gene matches: 10. The CDR3 length is 14 residues. Per germline, CDR1 LGHDT and CDR2 YNNKEL (reference sequence). CDR3 coding DNA: TGTGCCAGCCGCGGAGGTCAGGGGGGCACTGAAGCTTTCTTT. Translation: CASRGGQGGTEAFF.

The chain joins TRBV30 to TRBJ2-3; 7 positions match TRBD1. This CDR3 comprises 17 residues. After removal of 2 bases from V and 2 bases from J, the junction contained 13 bases not matched to a gene. The germline gives CDR1 GTSNPN, CDR2 SVGIG (reference sequence). The CDR3 is CAWSSSPWQGVTDTQYF. For the CDR3, the DNA is TGTGCCTGGAGTAGTAGCCCTTGGCAGGGGGTCACAGATACGCAGTATTTT.

With regard to this clonotype: Mismatch with germline at one junction end may stem from a read error. The chain combines TRBV6-4 with TRBJ2-4, with D perhaps matching TRBD2 (6 bases). Germline CDR1 MRHNA, CDR2 SNTAGT. The CDR3 runs 17 residues. The chain's CDR3 is CASGDSRTTNAKNIQYF. CDR3 bases: TGTGCCAGCGGTGACTCGAGGACTACCAATGCCAAAAACATTCAGTACTTC.

This sequence joins TRBV20-1 and TRBJ2-1; D is unclear. Trimming stripped 0 bases from V and 5 bases from J, with 20 bases between. The CDR3 is made up of 17 amino acids. CDR1 is DFQATT and CDR2 is SNEGSKA in the germline V gene (reference sequence). As DNA, the CDR3 is TGCAGTGCTAGAGATCTCTCTAGGTCTCGGAAACACAATGAGCAGTTCTTC. Amino acid sequence: CSARDLSRSRKHNEQFF.

This chain connects TRBV11-2 to TRBJ2-1; 8 positions match TRBD2. The CDR3 covers 17 residues. With 5 bases clipped from V and 0 bases from J, the junction kept 9 bases outside the gene matches. Germline CDR1 SGHAT, CDR2 FQNNGV. The CDR3 reads CASSPPPGTSSYNEQFF. The CDR3 DNA reads TGTGCCAGCAGCCCCCCCCCCGGGACTAGCTCCTACAATGAGCAGTTCTTC.

This clonotype was detected only a few times. This chain joins TRBV5-5 and TRBJ2-3, with D hard to call. The CDR3 runs 13 residues. V lost 2 bases and J lost 2, with 6 bases in between. Germline V gives CDR1 SGHKS, CDR2 YYEKEE (reference sequence). The CDR3 loop is CASSFSPTDTQYF. Written as DNA, the CDR3 is TGTGCCAGCAGCTTTTCCCCCACAGATACGCAGTATTTT. Based on the CDR3 plus reference TRBV5-5 and TRBJ2-3, the full variable domain is DAGVTQSPTHLIKTRGQQVTLRCSPISGHKSVSWYQQVLGQGPQFIFQYYEKEERGRGNFPDRFSARQFPNYSSELNVNALLLGDSALYLCASSFSPTDTQYFGPGTRLTVL.

This clonotype was seen a handful of times. V and J are TRBV7-2 and TRBJ2-5, with D unclear. This CDR3 is built from 13 residues. Trimming removed 2 bases at V and 2 bases at J, with 6 bases between. Germline values: CDR1 SGHTA, CDR2 FQGNSA. The CDR3 nucleotides are TGTGCCAGCAGCTTACGAGAGCAAGAGACCCAGTACTTC. Amino acids: CASSLREQETQYF.

V and J are TRBV15 and TRBJ1-5; D unresolved. Per germline, CDR1 LNHNV and CDR2 YYDKDF (reference sequence). The ends were cut back, 11 bases at V and 2 bases at J, with 16 bases in the middle. The CDR3 extends over 14 amino acids. CDR3 bases: TGTGCCGTCGGCAGCCGTAAGGGCAATCAGCCCCAGCATTTT. It translates to CAVGSRKGNQPQHF.

This clonotype was found a few times. The chain has TRBV27 and TRBJ1-5; the D gene is possibly TRBD1 (5 bases). The CDR3 contains 14 residues. V was cut by 5 bases and J by 9 bases, with 17 bases left in between. Germline CDR1 is MNHEY and CDR2 is SMNVEV (reference sequence). This CDR3 is CASSDSGPFGPQHF. CDR3 in DNA: TGTGCCAGCAGTGACTCAGGGCCCTTCGGGCCCCAGCATTTT.

This chain links TRBV5-1 with TRBJ2-6; D gene uncertain. The CDR3 is 15 residues long. Germline values: CDR1 SGHRS, CDR2 YFSETQ. The V and J ends lost 6 bases and 0 bases respectively, with 10 bases between them. CDR3 in DNA: TGCGCCAGCAACTTCGTCGACTCTGGGGCCAACGTCCTGACTTTC. Residues: CASNFVDSGANVLTF.

The table lists this clonotype with a few counts. The rearrangement links TRBV20-1 to TRBJ2-7, with 11 bases aligning to TRBD2. The CDR3 contains 14 residues. Trimming cost V 6 bases and J 0 bases; bases outside gene matches: 4. Germline V lookup: CDR1 DFQATT, CDR2 SNEGSKA (reference sequence). The chain's CDR3 is CSAPTSGNSYEQYF. CDR3 in DNA: TGCAGTGCCCCGACTAGCGGGAACTCCTACGAGCAGTACTTC.

In this sample, this clonotype turned up a few times. The chain carries TRBV12-3 or TRBV12-4 and TRBJ2-6; the D gene could be TRBD1 or TRBD2 (5 bases each). V was clipped by 6 bases and J by 4 bases, with 16 bases between them. This CDR3 has 16 amino acids. In nucleotides, the CDR3 is TGTGCCAGCAGCAGTGCCGGGGCAGGAGGGGCCAACGTCCTGACTTTC. This sequence encodes CASSSAGAGGANVLTF.

The chain is built from TRBV29-1 and TRBJ2-1; 7 positions agree with TRBD2. The CDR3 has 14 amino acids. Trimming took 6 bases from V and 1 from J; bases not matched to a gene: 6. The V gene's germline CDR1 is SQVTM and CDR2 ANQGSEA. This CDR3 reads CSVATSESYNEQFF. CDR3 DNA: TGCAGCGTGGCCACTAGCGAATCCTACAATGAGCAGTTCTTC.

The V gene is TRBV7-3, the J gene TRBJ2-1; 10 nucleotides match TRBD2. CDR3 length: 13 amino acids. V lost 5 bases to trimming and J lost 12 bases; unmatched junction nucleotides: 7. Germline CDR1 SGHTA, CDR2 FQGTGA. This chain's CDR3 is CASSVSGRTPQFF. As DNA, the CDR3 is TGTGCCAGCAGCGTTAGCGGGAGGACCCCGCAGTTCTTC.

This clonotype was detected a few times. The rearrangement links TRBV6-1 to TRBJ1-1, with D possibly being TRBD1 (5 bases). The CDR3 has 13 amino acids. V dropped 5 bases and J dropped 5 bases, with 12 bases sitting between them. Germline assignment: CDR1 MNHNS and CDR2 SASEGT. The CDR3 protein is CASSTGLRTEAFF. As DNA, the CDR3 is TGTGCCAGCAGTACAGGTTTAAGGACTGAAGCTTTCTTT.

A few counts support this clonotype. V and J are TRBV25-1 and TRBJ2-3; D is unresolved. The CDR3 sequence is 14 residues long. Germline CDR1 reads MGHDK; CDR2 reads SYGVNS. The V and J ends lost 1 base and 5 bases respectively, with 10 bases between them. The CDR3 reads CASSESYAEDTQYF. CDR3 nucleotides: TGTGCCAGCAGTGAATCCTACGCGGAAGATACGCAGTATTTT.

The chain couples TRBV27 to TRBJ1-4; D unclear. From germline, CDR1 is MNHEY and CDR2 SMNVEV (reference sequence). There are 13 residues in the CDR3. V gave up 6 bases and J gave up 2 bases, with 7 bases separating them. CDR3 DNA sequence: TGTGCCAGCAGGCCACTGACTAATGAAAAACTGTTTTTT. Residues: CASRPLTNEKLFF.

This clonotype was counted between two and nine times. Here the CDR3 DNA reads TGTGCCAGCAGTTCATCCGGACAGGGCCGAAAGCCCCAGCATTTT. Encoded protein: CASSSSGQGRKPQHF. The rearrangement links TRBV12-3 or TRBV12-4 to TRBJ1-5; TRBD1 agrees at 8 bases. V gave up 4 bases and J gave up 8 bases; unmatched junction bases: 10. The CDR3 has 15 residues.

This rearrangement joins TRBV6-5 to TRBJ2-7, with 11 bases matching TRBD2. The CDR3 sequence is 17 residues long. J gave up 2 bases and V 2 bases, and 8 bases lay outside the gene matches. The germline gives CDR1 MNHEY, CDR2 SVGAGI. The CDR3 spells CASSYGIGLAGPYEQYF. The CDR3 DNA reads TGTGCCAGCAGTTACGGAATAGGACTAGCGGGTCCCTACGAGCAGTACTTC.

This clonotype was picked up a small number of times. V is TRBV10-2 and J is TRBJ2-3; D not resolved. V lost 7 bases and J 2 bases, leaving 7 bases between the germline ends. CDR3 length: 12 amino acids. Germline V lookup: CDR1 WSHSY, CDR2 SAAADI. For the CDR3, the DNA is TGCGCCAGCATGCAGTCCACAGATACGCAGTATTTT. Translated, it gives CASMQSTDTQYF.

This clonotype has only one observation. V usage is TRBV5-5 and J usage is TRBJ2-1, with D unclear. The CDR3 consists of 14 residues. CDR1 SGHKS and CDR2 YYEKEE come from the germline V gene (reference sequence). V lost 5 bases, J lost 0 bases, and 9 bases lay in between. CDR3 in amino acids: CASRRQVSYNEQFF. CDR3 nucleotide sequence: TGTGCCAGCAGGAGACAAGTCTCCTACAATGAGCAGTTCTTC.

The chain joins TRBV5-6 to TRBJ2-3; 12 bases agree with TRBD2. The V gene end was trimmed by 5 bases and the J gene end by 6 bases; junction bases not matched to a gene: 7. Per germline, CDR1 SGHDT and CDR2 YYEEEE. The length of the CDR3 is 15 residues. This CDR3 reads CASSGPGTSGDTQYF. The CDR3 DNA is TGTGCCAGCAGTGGCCCCGGGACTAGCGGGGATACGCAGTATTTT.

This clonotype was observed a few times. The chain recombines TRBV20-1 with TRBJ2-1, with 12 bases matching TRBD2. Germline values: CDR1 DFQATT, CDR2 SNEGSKA (reference sequence). V lost 6 bases to trimming and J lost 8 bases; unmatched junction nucleotides: 20. The CDR3 runs 18 residues. CDR3 residues: CSAVGTGLAGGRIDEQFF. Written as DNA, the CDR3 is TGCAGTGCGGTCGGGACAGGGCTAGCGGGAGGGCGTATCGATGAGCAGTTCTTC.

The chain employs TRBV28 and TRBJ2-7; D may be TRBD2 (5 bases). V was cut by 1 base and J by 3 bases, with 7 bases left in between. The germline CDR1 and CDR2 sequences are MDHEN and SYDVKM. The CDR3 totals 13 residues. CDR3 DNA sequence: TGTGCCAGCAGTTTATCCGGGGTCTACGAGCAGTACTTC. Protein: CASSLSGVYEQYF.